The 25 T cell receptor beta chains below all came from one sample that was sequenced in a study of OX40 agonist ivuxolimab in advanced cancers. Sequenced by immunoSEQ multiplex PCR; TCRdb stores in-frame clones only, minus some. The data contain tens of thousands of clones, 90% of them singletons. Sequenced here: CD4+ or CD8+ T cells sorted from blood, sampled in a trial of the OX40 agonist ivuxolimab. The receptors were gathered from an adult with an advanced solid tumor such as melanoma, head and neck, liver or kidney cancer.

The chain links TRBV6-6 to TRBJ2-3; D unclear. Trimming left V 0 bases short and J 2 bases short, with 6 bases between. The CDR3 has 14 residues. Germline values: CDR1 MNHNY, CDR2 SVGAGI (reference sequence). CDR3 nucleotide sequence: TGTGCCAGCAGTTACTCCCAGTACACAGATACGCAGTATTTT. Protein product: CASSYSQYTDTQYF.

This clone was detected a few times. V gene TRBV2 combines with J gene TRBJ1-6, with 9 nucleotides matching TRBD1. Germline loops: CDR1 SNHLY, CDR2 FYNNEI. With 7 bases clipped from V and 9 bases from J, the junction kept 13 bases outside the gene matches. This CDR3 is built from 16 residues. CDR3 amino acids: CASTLPGQGVGSPLHF. The CDR3 DNA is TGTGCCAGCACTCTACCGGGACAGGGCGTTGGTTCACCCCTCCACTTT.

The rearrangement links TRBV5-6 to TRBJ2-2, with unresolved D. The V end was cut by 6 bases, the J end by 2 bases, with 11 bases between. This CDR3 has 14 amino acids. Germline loops: CDR1 SGHDT, CDR2 YYEEEE. The CDR3 DNA reads TGTGCCAGCATTGGGCCCGCCAACACCGGGGAGCTGTTTTTT. It encodes CASIGPANTGELFF.

The chain's CDR3 is CASSSPGQGRIDTEAFF. CDR3 sequence (DNA): TGTGCCAGCAGCTCCCCAGGACAGGGCAGAATCGACACTGAAGCTTTCTTT. This rearrangement joins TRBV7-6 to TRBJ1-1; 8 nucleotides line up with TRBD1. The CDR3 is 17 amino acids. Looked up from germline, CDR1 is SGHVS and CDR2 is FNYEAQ. V lost 4 bases, J lost 3 bases, and 13 bases stayed unmatched. The variable domain in full, completed from reference TRBV7-6 and TRBJ1-1, reads GAGVSQSPRYKVTKRGQDVALRCDPISGHVSLYWYRQALGQGPEFLTYFNYEAQQDKSGLPNDRFSAERPEGSISTLTIQRTEQRDSAMYRCASSSPGQGRIDTEAFFGQGTRLTVV.

V gene TRBV4-2 combines with J gene TRBJ2-5, with TRBD2 matching 11 bases. The CDR3 runs 16 residues. Germline V gene data show CDR1 as LGHNA and CDR2 as YNFKEQ. The V and J ends lost 4 bases and 5 bases, in that order; junction bases with no gene match: 9. CDR3 sequence: CASSPSSGGRGETQYF. The CDR3 nucleotides read TGTGCCAGCAGCCCCTCTAGCGGGGGGCGAGGGGAGACCCAGTACTTC.

V gene TRBV11-2 combines with J gene TRBJ2-1, with D perhaps given as TRBD1 or TRBD2 (5 bases each). Germline V gene sequence: CDR1 SGHAT, CDR2 FQNNGV. V was clipped by 7 bases and J by 4 bases, with 17 bases between them. This CDR3 is 15 amino acids long. The CDR3 loop reads CASTYIKGRYNEQFF. The CDR3 DNA reads TGTGCCAGCACGTACATCAAGGGGAGATACAATGAGCAGTTCTTC.

By sample share, this clone is medium-sized. The junction departs from germline at one end; a sequencing error may be responsible. The chain has TRBV19 and TRBJ1-2; no definite D call. Germline CDR1 and CDR2: LNHDA and SQIVND (reference sequence). The CDR3 sequence is 12 residues long. In DNA, the CDR3 is TGTGCCAGTAGTATCGGTCAGAGACCTACTGCCTTC. This gives the protein CASSIGQRPTAF.

This chain connects TRBV2 to TRBJ2-7, with 7 bases matching TRBD2. This CDR3 region has 14 residues. The junction had 4 bases not matched to a gene; V was cut back by 3 bases and J by 2 bases. Germline V gives CDR1 SNHLY, CDR2 FYNNEI. This chain's CDR3 is CASSDGGGPYEQYF. For the CDR3, the DNA is TGTGCCAGCAGTGATGGCGGGGGACCCTACGAGCAGTACTTC.

The V and J genes are TRBV14 and TRBJ2-1; 7 bases are a match to TRBD1. The J segment lost 2 bases and the V segment lost 3 bases, leaving 7 bases of the junction unmatched. CDR3 size: 16 residues. Per the germline V gene, CDR1 is SGHDN and CDR2 is FVKESK. The CDR3 region is CASSHRQGSTYNEQFF. The CDR3 region has the DNA TGTGCCAGCAGCCACAGACAGGGTAGTACCTACAATGAGCAGTTCTTC.

V is TRBV7-2 and J is TRBJ1-1; no clear D. V was cut by 4 bases and J by 1 base, with 10 bases left in between. This CDR3 has 14 amino acids. From germline, CDR1 is SGHTA and CDR2 FQGNSA. CDR3 loop: CASSWRSSNTEAFF. DNA of the CDR3: TGTGCCAGCAGCTGGAGGTCTTCGAACACTGAAGCTTTCTTT.

V gene TRBV7-9 combines with J gene TRBJ2-2; D call uncertain. V was cut by 3 bases and J by 3 bases, with 5 bases left in between. Germline lookup yields CDR1 SEHNR and CDR2 FQNEAQ (reference sequence). The CDR3 is 13 amino acids. The CDR3 region is CASSFRDTGELFF. As DNA, the CDR3 is TGTGCCAGCAGCTTCCGGGACACCGGGGAGCTGTTTTTT.

This clone has just a few counts. The chain is built from TRBV10-1 and TRBJ2-4; maybe TRBD1 (5 bases). Germline CDR1 reads WNHNN; CDR2 reads SYGVQD (reference sequence). V was cut by 1 base and J by 4 bases, with 8 bases left in between. The CDR3 length is 14 residues. The CDR3 region has the DNA TGCGCCAGCAGTGAGTGGCAGGGAAAAAACATTCAGTACTTC. It codes for CASSEWQGKNIQYF.

V usage is TRBV28 and J usage is TRBJ1-4; 7 bases map to TRBD1. V trimming: 10 bases; J trimming: 4 bases; junction bases outside the gene matches: 6. The CDR3 is 13 amino acids. Germline values: CDR1 MDHEN, CDR2 SYDVKM. DNA of the CDR3: TGTGCCACCGGGACAGCGGGTAATGAAAAACTGTTTTTT. Translating gives CATGTAGNEKLFF.

The chain has TRBV6-5 and TRBJ1-6; D may be TRBD1 (5 bases). This CDR3 region has 13 residues. Germline-derived CDR1 and CDR2 are MNHEY and SVGAGI. Trimming removed 10 bases at V and 11 bases at J, with 18 bases between. The CDR3 loop reads CAISRGEGAPLHF. CDR3 coding DNA: TGTGCCATCTCCCGGGGGGAAGGAGCACCCCTCCACTTT.

This chain links TRBV7-9 with TRBJ1-6; 10 bases are shared with TRBD1. The ends lost 4 bases at V and 0 bases at J; junction bases unmatched: 3. The germline V gene has CDR1 SEHNR and CDR2 FQNEAQ (reference sequence). The CDR3 loop spans 17 amino acids. CDR3 in DNA: TGTGCCAGCAGCTCGGGACAGGGGAGCTCCTATAATTCACCCCTCCACTTT. Its protein product is CASSSGQGSSYNSPLHF.

The CDR3 sequence is CASSTAGNTIYF. The CDR3 coding sequence is TGTGCCAGCAGCACTGCAGGAAACACCATATATTTT. The V and J genes are TRBV7-2 and TRBJ1-3; unclear D gene. This CDR3 comprises 12 residues. Trimming removed 5 bases from V and 4 bases from J, with 6 bases in between. In germline, CDR1 is SGHTA, CDR2 FQGNSA.

V usage is TRBV5-1 and J usage is TRBJ2-5; TRBD1 aligns across 8 bases. Losses at the gene ends were 4 bases for V and 2 bases for J; bases not matched to a gene: 7. Germline V gene data show CDR1 as SGHRS and CDR2 as YFSETQ. This CDR3 comprises 15 residues. The CDR3 coding sequence is TGCGCCAGCAGCCAATCTACAGGGGGGCAAGAGACCCAGTACTTC. This translates into CASSQSTGGQETQYF.

In this sample, this clone turned up a few times. This sequence joins TRBV27 and TRBJ1-2; no reliable D call. Per the germline V gene, CDR1 is MNHEY and CDR2 is SMNVEV (reference sequence). V was trimmed by 9 bases and J by 4 bases, leaving 15 bases between them. CDR3 length: 13 amino acids. The CDR3 nucleotides read TGTGCCAGTCGAGGGCAGACCTTCTATGGCTACACCTTC. Protein: CASRGQTFYGYTF.

The chain links TRBV15 to TRBJ2-1; a weak D match, TRBD1 (6 bases). Germline CDR1 is LNHNV and CDR2 is YYDKDF (reference sequence). The CDR3 covers 15 residues. V was cut by 0 bases and J by 10 bases, with 16 bases left in between. The CDR3: CATSRDRAARGEQFF. The CDR3 DNA sequence: TGTGCCACCAGCAGAGATCGAGCAGCTAGGGGGGAGCAGTTCTTC.

The chain links TRBV15 to TRBJ2-3; 9 positions agree with TRBD2. CDR1 is LNHNV, CDR2 YYDKDF, per germline (reference sequence). The CDR3 is 17 amino acids. V lost 5 bases and J lost 7; bases outside the gene matches: 16. Here the CDR3 reads CATSSEEAGGRRNTQYF. The CDR3 DNA is TGTGCCACCAGCTCCGAGGAAGCGGGGGGCCGCCGGAATACGCAGTATTTT.

The chain uses TRBV6-5 and TRBJ2-7, with TRBD2 as a possible D gene (6 bases). The V end was cut by 7 bases, the J end by 7 bases, with 11 bases between. This CDR3 is 11 amino acids long. CDR1 is MNHEY, CDR2 SVGAGI, per germline. DNA for the CDR3: TGTGCCAGCATGGGGGGTTTGGAGCAGTACTTC. Translation gives CASMGGLEQYF.

The chain uses TRBV19 and TRBJ2-2; possible D gene TRBD2, 6 bases. Germline V gene data show CDR1 as LNHDA and CDR2 as SQIVND (reference sequence). Trimming took off 5 bases at V and 4 bases at J, with 11 bases between the two ends. The CDR3 runs 14 residues. DNA of the CDR3: TGTGCCAGTAGTCCAAACGGGGGCACCGGGGAGCTGTTTTTT. It encodes CASSPNGGTGELFF.

The chain is built from TRBV5-8 and TRBJ2-5, with D unresolved. Germline V gene lookup returns CDR1 SGHTS and CDR2 YDEGEE. This CDR3 comprises 12 residues. V shed 5 bases and J shed 5 bases, with 10 bases lying between them. CDR3 sequence: CASRGLRETQYF. The CDR3 DNA follows: TGTGCCAGCAGGGGGTTACGGGAGACCCAGTACTTC.

The chain employs TRBV6-5 and TRBJ2-2; 7 bases align to TRBD2. Trimming cost V 4 bases and J 5 bases; bases outside gene matches: 1. The V gene's germline CDR1 is MNHEY and CDR2 SVGAGI. This CDR3 region has 13 residues. CDR3 nucleotides: TGTGCCAGCAGTTGGGGGGGGACCGGGGAGCTGTTTTTT. Translated: CASSWGGTGELFF.

This clone was found once. This chain connects TRBV7-6 to TRBJ1-1, with D possibly TRBD1 on 5 matching bases. V lost 2 bases and J lost 3, with 7 bases in between. The CDR3 contains 13 residues. Germline loops: CDR1 SGHVS, CDR2 FNYEAQ. The CDR3 DNA reads as TGTGCCAGCAGCTTACAGGGATACACTGAAGCTTTCTTT. This gives the protein CASSLQGYTEAFF.